This is a list of T cell receptor beta chains from one sample in a study of OX40 agonist ivuxolimab in advanced cancers. The table came from immunoSEQ multiplex PCR; TCRdb's copy has only in-frame clones and leaves some out. The sample has 20,000 or so clones, over 75% seen once. Sequencing was performed on CD4+ or CD8+ T cells sorted from blood, taken in a trial of the OX40 agonist ivuxolimab. The receptors stem from an adult with an advanced solid tumor such as melanoma, head and neck, liver or kidney cancer. Both conserved end residues are part of each CDR3. D genes are given only for firm matches. Clone size is given for some rows only: seen once, a few or many times, or a class if the clone is expanded.

clone_size: few; j_call: TRBJ1-5; v_call: TRBV27; d_call: TRBD1; cdr3_nt: TGTGCCAGCAGTCCGGGACAGGGACTAAATCAGCCCCAGCATTTT; cdr3_aa: CASSPGQGLNQPQHF
clone_size: -; j_call: TRBJ2-1; v_call: TRBV25-1; d_call: -; cdr3_nt: TGTGCCAGCAGTTCCGGAAGGGATGAGCAGTTCTTC; cdr3_aa: CASSSGRDEQFF
clone_size: few; j_call: TRBJ2-1; v_call: TRBV27; d_call: -; cdr3_nt: TGTGCCAGCAGTTTGCAGGTTTTTAGTGAGCAGTTCTTC; cdr3_aa: CASSLQVFSEQFF
clone_size: -; j_call: TRBJ2-5; v_call: TRBV5-1; d_call: TRBD2; cdr3_nt: TGCGCCAGCAGCGTCTTAGCGGGCATCCGGGAGACCCAGTACTTC; cdr3_aa: CASSVLAGIRETQYF
clone_size: -; j_call: TRBJ1-1; v_call: TRBV2; d_call: TRBD1; cdr3_nt: TGTGCCAGCAGCCGGGACAGGGAGCGTAACACTGAAGCTTTCTTT; cdr3_aa: CASSRDRERNTEAFF
clone_size: -; j_call: TRBJ2-5; v_call: TRBV29-1; d_call: -; cdr3_nt: TGCAGCGTTGGATTCCAAGAGACCCAGTACTTC; cdr3_aa: CSVGFQETQYF
clone_size: -; j_call: TRBJ2-3; v_call: TRBV13; d_call: TRBD2; cdr3_nt: TGTGCCAGCAGCTTTGAAAGCGGGAGGGCCCGGGATACGCAGTATTTT; cdr3_aa: CASSFESGRARDTQYF
clone_size: -; j_call: TRBJ2-7; v_call: TRBV5-6; d_call: -; cdr3_nt: TGTGCCAGCAGCTTGGATAGTCTCCACGAGCAGTACTTC; cdr3_aa: CASSLDSLHEQYF
clone_size: -; j_call: TRBJ1-2; v_call: TRBV29-1; d_call: TRBD1; cdr3_nt: TGCAGCGTTGTCCGGGACAGGGGTAACTATGGCTACACCTTC; cdr3_aa: CSVVRDRGNYGYTF
clone_size: -; j_call: TRBJ2-1; v_call: TRBV7-8; d_call: -; cdr3_nt: TGTGCCAGCAGCTCTAAGAATGAGCAGTTCTTC; cdr3_aa: CASSSKNEQFF
clone_size: few; j_call: TRBJ1-5; v_call: TRBV18; d_call: -; cdr3_nt: TGTGCCAGCTCAGCGGACAATCAGCCCCAGCATTTT; cdr3_aa: CASSADNQPQHF
clone_size: -; j_call: TRBJ2-3; v_call: TRBV6-1; d_call: -; cdr3_nt: TGTGCCAGCAGTTGGGGGGGCACAGATACGCAGTATTTT; cdr3_aa: CASSWGGTDTQYF
clone_size: -; j_call: TRBJ2-5; v_call: TRBV6-4; d_call: -; cdr3_nt: TGTGCCAGCAGTGAGGACCCACGGTACTTC; cdr3_aa: CASSEDPRYF
clone_size: -; j_call: TRBJ2-1; v_call: TRBV6-1; d_call: -; cdr3_nt: TGTGCCAGCAGTGACGGGACAGGGAGGCTAGCGGGGAACAATGAGCAGTTCTTC; cdr3_aa: CASSDGTGRLAGNNEQFF
clone_size: -; j_call: TRBJ2-7; v_call: TRBV7-2; d_call: TRBD2; cdr3_nt: TGTGCCAGCAGCGAGGGACTAGCGGCCCTCTACGAGCAGTACTTC; cdr3_aa: CASSEGLAALYEQYF
clone_size: -; j_call: TRBJ1-1; v_call: TRBV2; d_call: -; cdr3_nt: TGTGCCAGCATCTTATTGGGGAACACTGAAGCTTTCTTT; cdr3_aa: CASILLGNTEAFF
clone_size: -; j_call: TRBJ2-6; v_call: TRBV7-3; d_call: -; cdr3_nt: TGTGCCAGCAGCTTAAAGGTCTCTGGGGCCAACGTCCTGACTTTC; cdr3_aa: CASSLKVSGANVLTF
clone_size: -; j_call: TRBJ2-3; v_call: TRBV2; d_call: TRBD1; cdr3_nt: TGTGCCAGCAAATACCGGGACAGCAATACGCAGTATTTT; cdr3_aa: CASKYRDSNTQYF
clone_size: -; j_call: TRBJ1-5; v_call: TRBV6-6; d_call: -; cdr3_nt: TGTGCCAGCGCGACCGGGGGGCAGCCCCAGCATTTT; cdr3_aa: CASATGGQPQHF
clone_size: once; j_call: TRBJ2-5; v_call: TRBV19; d_call: -; cdr3_nt: TGTGCCAGTAGTATCGGTAGGGGCCAAGAGACCCAGTACTTC; cdr3_aa: CASSIGRGQETQYF
clone_size: -; j_call: TRBJ2-7; v_call: TRBV28; d_call: -; cdr3_nt: TGTGCCAGCAGTTTCTATGTGTCCTACGAGCAGTACTTC; cdr3_aa: CASSFYVSYEQYF
clone_size: few; j_call: TRBJ1-5; v_call: TRBV2; d_call: -; cdr3_nt: TGTGCCAGCAGGCGGGATAGCAATCAGCCCCAGCATTTT; cdr3_aa: CASRRDSNQPQHF
clone_size: -; j_call: TRBJ2-7; v_call: TRBV6-5; d_call: -; cdr3_nt: TGTGCCAGCAGTGGGGCGGGGCACTACGAGCAGTACTTC; cdr3_aa: CASSGAGHYEQYF
clone_size: -; j_call: TRBJ1-4; v_call: TRBV6-1; d_call: -; cdr3_nt: TGTGCCAGCAGTGAAGCCTGGGGTACGAATGAAAAACTGTTTTTT; cdr3_aa: CASSEAWGTNEKLFF
clone_size: -; j_call: TRBJ1-1; v_call: TRBV29-1; d_call: -; cdr3_nt: TGCAGCGTTGGTAACCGGGAGGTTGAAGCTTTCTTT; cdr3_aa: CSVGNREVEAFF
clone_size: -; j_call: TRBJ2-1; v_call: TRBV29-1; d_call: -; cdr3_nt: TGCAGCGTTGAAGATTTAAGCGGATCAGCCTACAATGAGCAGTTCTTC; cdr3_aa: CSVEDLSGSAYNEQFF
clone_size: -; j_call: TRBJ2-7; v_call: TRBV6-5; d_call: TRBD1; cdr3_nt: TGTGCCAGCAGTCCAGGGACAGGGGTCGAGCAGTACTTC; cdr3_aa: CASSPGTGVEQYF
clone_size: -; j_call: TRBJ1-1; v_call: TRBV7-9; d_call: -; cdr3_nt: TGTGCCAGCAGCGTCGAAGGGGGGGTGAACACTGAAGCTTTCTTT; cdr3_aa: CASSVEGGVNTEAFF
clone_size: -; j_call: TRBJ1-1; v_call: TRBV25-1; d_call: -; cdr3_nt: TGTGCCAGCACGTATGCGGCTGAAGCTTTCTTT; cdr3_aa: CASTYAAEAFF
clone_size: -; j_call: TRBJ1-2; v_call: TRBV6-5; d_call: -; cdr3_nt: TGTGCCAGCAGTTACAACGGGGGCGATGGCTACACCTTC; cdr3_aa: CASSYNGGDGYTF
clone_size: -; j_call: TRBJ2-1; v_call: TRBV7-9; d_call: -; cdr3_nt: TGTGCCAGCAGCTGGGGTCCCTACAATGAGCAGTTCTTC; cdr3_aa: CASSWGPYNEQFF
clone_size: -; j_call: TRBJ2-3; v_call: TRBV10-3; d_call: -; cdr3_nt: TGTGCCACACAGGGCGGAGCTAGCACAGATACGCAGTATTTT; cdr3_aa: CATQGGASTDTQYF
clone_size: -; j_call: TRBJ2-7; v_call: TRBV7-9; d_call: -; cdr3_nt: TGTGCCAGCAGCTACGGGCAGGACGGGTCGACCTACGAGCAGTACTTC; cdr3_aa: CASSYGQDGSTYEQYF
clone_size: -; j_call: TRBJ1-1; v_call: TRBV7-3; d_call: -; cdr3_nt: TGTGCCAGCAGCCCCCTCGGCGGGGTCACTGAAGCTTTCTTT; cdr3_aa: CASSPLGGVTEAFF
clone_size: -; j_call: TRBJ1-4; v_call: TRBV29-1; d_call: -; cdr3_nt: TGCAGCGCTTACGGGCCACAAGATGAAAAACTGTTTTTT; cdr3_aa: CSAYGPQDEKLFF
clone_size: -; j_call: TRBJ1-1; v_call: TRBV21-1; d_call: -; cdr3_nt: TGTGCCAGCAGCACGGAGGAGGAAGCTTTCTTT; cdr3_aa: CASSTEEEAFF
clone_size: -; j_call: TRBJ2-5; v_call: TRBV19; d_call: TRBD1; cdr3_nt: TGTGCCAGTAGCAAACAGGGGGTGACCCAGTACTTC; cdr3_aa: CASSKQGVTQYF
clone_size: -; j_call: TRBJ1-1; v_call: TRBV28; d_call: -; cdr3_nt: TGTGCCAGCATAGACGGGGTGGTCACTGAAGCTTTCTTT; cdr3_aa: CASIDGVVTEAFF
clone_size: -; j_call: TRBJ1-2; v_call: TRBV9; d_call: TRBD1; cdr3_nt: TGTGCCAGCAGTACCATGCCAGGGGGTGGGGACGGCTACACCTTC; cdr3_aa: CASSTMPGGGDGYTF
clone_size: once; j_call: TRBJ1-5; v_call: TRBV19; d_call: -; cdr3_nt: TGTGCCAGTAGTATGCTTGAAAATCAGCCCCAGCATTTT; cdr3_aa: CASSMLENQPQHF
clone_size: once; j_call: TRBJ2-2; v_call: TRBV15; d_call: TRBD2; cdr3_nt: TGTGCCACCAGCAGAGACCCGGGACTAGTCGTTGGGGAGCTGTTTTTT; cdr3_aa: CATSRDPGLVVGELFF
clone_size: -; j_call: TRBJ1-1; v_call: TRBV6-5; d_call: -; cdr3_nt: TGTGCCAGCAAAGGACCCATGAACACTGAAGCTTTCTTT; cdr3_aa: CASKGPMNTEAFF
clone_size: -; j_call: TRBJ1-1; v_call: TRBV28; d_call: TRBD1; cdr3_nt: TGTGCCAGCAGGACAGGGGGAGGGTTAATGGCTTTCTTT; cdr3_aa: CASRTGGGLMAFF
clone_size: -; j_call: TRBJ2-3; v_call: TRBV5-4; d_call: TRBD1; cdr3_nt: TGTGCCAGCAGCTTCCCCGGGACAGGGGGCACAGATACGCAGTATTTT; cdr3_aa: CASSFPGTGGTDTQYF
clone_size: -; j_call: TRBJ2-1; v_call: TRBV7-8; d_call: -; cdr3_nt: TGTGCCAGCAGCTTGCCGGGGACCCTCAATGAGCAGTTCTTC; cdr3_aa: CASSLPGTLNEQFF
clone_size: -; j_call: TRBJ1-2; v_call: TRBV5-1; d_call: -; cdr3_nt: TGCGCCAGCAGCTTGGAGAGGGGGATCATGTATGGCTACACCTTC; cdr3_aa: CASSLERGIMYGYTF